The 14 T cell receptor beta chains below were found in one sample sequenced in a study of T cell responses to AZD1222 COVID-19 vaccine. Sequenced by immunoSEQ multiplex PCR; TCRdb stores in-frame clones only, minus some. Listed are about 140,000 clones; about 2.2% falls within the top ten. The sample consisted of peripheral blood. These receptors were taken from an adult in good health.

The chain employs TRBV6-5 and TRBJ2-2, with D possibly being TRBD1 (5 bases). The V gene lost 0 bases and the J gene lost 6 bases, with 11 bases spanning the gap. This CDR3 contains 15 residues. Germline V gene sequence: CDR1 MNHEY, CDR2 SVGAGI. The CDR3 is CASSYSISGSGELFF. The CDR3 DNA is TGTGCCAGCAGTTACTCGATATCAGGGTCCGGGGAGCTGTTTTTT.

CDR3 sequence: CASSRSRVNEQFF. The DNA for the CDR3 is TGCGCCAGCAGCCGAAGTCGGGTGAATGAGCAGTTCTTC. The gene calls are TRBV5-1 and TRBJ2-1; no definite D call. This CDR3 is 13 amino acids long. CDR1 and CDR2 from the germline V gene are SGHRS and YFSETQ. V was cut by 4 bases and J by 7 bases, with 12 bases left in between.

The chain combines TRBV2 with TRBJ1-1, with D hard to call. This CDR3 has 11 residues. Germline V gives CDR1 SNHLY, CDR2 FYNNEI. V lost 11 bases and J 1 base, leaving 8 bases between the germline ends. The CDR3 spells CAGRENTEAFF. The CDR3 nucleotides read TGTGCCGGAAGGGAGAACACTGAAGCTTTCTTT.

The rearrangement joins TRBV18 to TRBJ1-4; possible D gene TRBD1, 6 bases. CDR1 and CDR2 (germline): KGHSH, LQKENI. CDR3 length: 15 residues. V dropped 1 base and J dropped 4 bases, with 10 bases sitting between them. In DNA, the CDR3 is TGTGCCAGCTCACCACTCAAGGACAGTAATGAAAAACTGTTTTTT. It translates to CASSPLKDSNEKLFF.

The J gene is TRBJ2-3, the V gene TRBV7-6; 9 nucleotides align to TRBD2. Germline values: CDR1 SGHVS, CDR2 FNYEAQ. The CDR3 has 16 amino acids. The V gene end was trimmed by 4 bases and the J gene end by 2 bases; junction bases not matched to a gene: 7. CDR3 loop: CASSYGAGGDTDTQYF. CDR3 nucleotide sequence: TGTGCCAGCAGCTATGGTGCGGGGGGGGACACAGATACGCAGTATTTT.

The chain joins TRBV11-2 to TRBJ1-6; TRBD1 aligns across 7 bases. The V gene's germline CDR1 is SGHAT and CDR2 FQNNGV. The CDR3 sequence is 14 residues long. V dropped 2 bases and J dropped 14; count of bases not matched to a gene: 9. The CDR3 region is CASSLTGADLSLHF. The CDR3 DNA follows: TGTGCCAGCAGCTTAACAGGGGCCGATTTGTCCCTCCACTTT.

The chain joins TRBV4-2 to TRBJ2-7, with 12 bases matching TRBD1. Germline V CDR1 and CDR2: LGHNA, YNFKEQ. The CDR3 is 15 residues long. The J segment lost 6 bases and the V segment lost 5 bases, leaving 8 bases of the junction unmatched. CDR3 sequence (DNA): TGTGCCAGCAGCACTTCCGGGACAGGGGGCGGCGAGCAGTACTTC. Its translation is CASSTSGTGGGEQYF.

The gene calls are TRBV3-1 (or the pseudogene TRBV3-2) and TRBJ2-5, with 10 bases aligning to TRBD2. V lost 0 bases to trimming and J lost 5 bases; unmatched junction nucleotides: 3. CDR1 is LGHDT, CDR2 YNNKEL, per germline (reference sequence). This CDR3 spans 15 amino acids. The CDR3 DNA is TGTGCCAGCAGCCAAGAAGCGGGGGGGCGTGAGACCCAGTACTTC. This gives the protein CASSQEAGGRETQYF.

This chain connects TRBV9 to TRBJ1-2; TRBD1 matches at 8 bases. The CDR3 runs 17 residues. Germline CDR1 SGDLS, CDR2 YYNGEE. Germline trimming cut 3 bases from V and 7 bases from J; bases unmatched to any gene: 17. The CDR3 region is CASSARLTGAGYSGYTF. The CDR3 coding sequence is TGTGCCAGCAGCGCTCGCCTGACAGGGGCCGGGTATAGTGGCTACACCTTC.

V gene TRBV11-2 combines with J gene TRBJ2-1; 11 bases match TRBD2. Germline lookup yields CDR1 SGHAT and CDR2 FQNNGV. The CDR3 has 16 residues. V gave up 5 bases and J gave up 3 bases; unmatched junction bases: 6. As DNA, the CDR3 is TGTGCCAGCAGCCTCAGGACTAGCGGGCTCTACAATGAGCAGTTCTTC. Translation: CASSLRTSGLYNEQFF. The full variable domain, with the rest looked up from reference TRBV11-2 and TRBJ2-1, is EAGVAQSPRYKIIEKRQSVAFWCNPISGHATLYWYQQILGQGPKLLIQFQNNGVVDDSQLPKDRFSAERLKGVDSTLKIQPAKLEDSAVYLCASSLRTSGLYNEQFFGPGTRLTVL.

The V call is TRBV7-3, the J call TRBJ2-1; 7 bases map to TRBD2. CDR1 SGHTA and CDR2 FQGTGA come from the germline V gene. Trimming cost V 5 bases and J 6 bases; bases outside gene matches: 13. CDR3 length: 16 residues. The CDR3 DNA is TGTGCCAGCAGCCCGGAGCTGGGCCGCGGGGGCAATGAGCAGTTCTTC. Protein: CASSPELGRGGNEQFF.

CDR3 region: CASSFNGLAKADTQYF. In DNA form, the CDR3 reads TGCGCCAGCAGCTTTAACGGACTAGCGAAAGCAGATACGCAGTATTTT. The rearrangement links TRBV5-1 to TRBJ2-3; TRBD2 aligns across 9 bases. The CDR3 extends over 16 amino acids. V shed 2 bases, J shed 4 bases, and the junction held 8 bases outside the gene matches. CDR1 is SGHRS and CDR2 is YFSETQ in the germline V gene.

This rearrangement joins TRBV28 to TRBJ1-2, with D possibly TRBD1 on 5 matching bases. Germline V gene lookup returns CDR1 MDHEN and CDR2 SYDVKM. This CDR3 spans 16 amino acids. V was cut by 5 bases and J by 5 bases, with 21 bases left in between. The CDR3 region is CASSQQDGPKGYGYTF. The CDR3 coding sequence is TGTGCCAGCAGTCAACAGGACGGGCCAAAAGGGTATGGCTACACCTTC.

V is TRBV5-1 and J is TRBJ2-3; 8 positions agree with TRBD2. Trimming at V came to 4 bases and at J to 2 bases, leaving 3 bases not matched to a gene. Germline V gene data show CDR1 as SGHRS and CDR2 as YFSETQ. CDR3 length: 14 residues. The CDR3 sequence is CASSPGGATDTQYF. CDR3 sequence (DNA): TGCGCCAGCAGCCCGGGGGGGGCCACAGATACGCAGTATTTT. Looking up the rest from reference TRBV5-1 and TRBJ2-3 gives the full variable domain: KAGVTQTPRYLIKTRGQQVTLSCSPISGHRSVSWYQQTPGQGLQFLFEYFSETQRNKGNFPGRFSGRQFSNSRSEMNVSTLELGDSALYLCASSPGGATDTQYFGPGTRLTVL.